The 19 T cell receptor beta chains presented below share a single source sample, sequenced in a study of monozygotic twins with inflammatory bowel disease. For each CDR3 protein, TCRdb gives one entry from its re-call of the 5' RACE reads, without DNA. This sample's table reports 90,000 to 110,000 distinct CDR3 sequences. Sequencing was performed on blood. The receptors shown here come from a human donor with ulcerative colitis or Crohn's disease, or a healthy co-twin of an affected twin (not recorded which).

The V gene is TRBV20-1, the J gene TRBJ2-7; TCRdb's D gene call, TRBD2, goes unchecked for lack of DNA. CDR3 size: 15 residues. Germline CDR1 reads DFQATT; CDR2 reads SNEGSKA (reference sequence). CDR3 protein: CSAHAGPASLGEQYF.

J is TRBJ1-5 and V is TRBV5-5. This CDR3 spans 16 amino acids. Looked up from germline, CDR1 is SGHKS and CDR2 is YYEKEE (reference sequence). The CDR3 sequence: CASSHEQILSNQPQHF.

The chain employs TRBV27 and TRBJ2-3; TCRdb's D call, TRBD2, is unchecked because there is no DNA. The CDR3 covers 17 residues. CDR1 is MNHEY and CDR2 is SMNVEV in the germline V gene (reference sequence). The CDR3 loop is CASSLSNAGVGTDTQYF.

The genes are TRBV7-2 and TRBJ1-6; the TCRdb call, TRBD1, lacks DNA for checking. Germline CDR1 SGHTA, CDR2 FQGNSA. The CDR3 length is 14 residues. This CDR3 reads CASTLTGGNSPLHF.

The V call is TRBV5-1, the J call TRBJ1-2. This CDR3 spans 13 amino acids. Germline V lookup: CDR1 SGHRS, CDR2 YFSETQ. This CDR3 reads CASSLDLRPGYTF.

The chain joins TRBV7-2 to TRBJ2-7; TCRdb's D call, TRBD1, is unchecked because there is no DNA. There are 16 residues in the CDR3. Germline assignment: CDR1 SGHTA and CDR2 FQGNSA. This CDR3 is CASSLAGTGSSYEQYF. Based on the CDR3 plus reference TRBV7-2 and TRBJ2-7, the full variable domain is GAGVSQSPSNKVTEKGKDVELRCDPISGHTALYWYRQSLGQGLEFLIYFQGNSAPDKSGLPSDRFSAERTGGSVSTLTIQRTQQEDSAVYLCASSLAGTGSSYEQYFGPGTRLTVT.

V is TRBV6-2 or TRBV6-3 and J is TRBJ1-5. CDR1 is MNHEY and CDR2 is SVGEGT in the germline V gene. CDR3 length: 14 residues. CDR3 residues: CASSYVTARQPQHF.

The chain uses TRBV27 and TRBJ2-2; TCRdb's assignment of TRBD1 cannot be checked, as there is no DNA. The CDR3 extends over 17 amino acids. Germline values: CDR1 MNHEY, CDR2 SMNVEV (reference sequence). The CDR3 here is CASKIAGTAYEGGELFF.

J is TRBJ1-2 and V is TRBV12-3 or TRBV12-4; TCRdb returns TRBD1, unconfirmable since there is no DNA. CDR3 length: 15 residues. This chain's CDR3 is CASRDLGGQGYGYTF.

The chain is built from TRBV7-3 and TRBJ2-1. Germline values: CDR1 SGHTA, CDR2 FQGTGA. The CDR3 runs to 13 residues. CDR3 amino acids: CASSLPTAGEQFF. The full variable domain, rest sourced from reference TRBV7-3 and TRBJ2-1, is GAGVSQTPSNKVTEKGKYVELRCDPISGHTALYWYRQSLGQGPEFLIYFQGTGAADDSGLPNDRFFAVRPEGSVSTLKIQRTERGDSAVYLCASSLPTAGEQFFGPGTRLTVL.

The V and J genes are TRBV5-5 and TRBJ2-7. This CDR3 spans 15 amino acids. CDR1 SGHKS and CDR2 YYEKEE come from the germline V gene (reference sequence). This chain's CDR3 is CASSLDGKRYGEQYF.

The rearrangement uses TRBV28 and TRBJ1-2; as DNA is missing, the TRBD1 call by TCRdb cannot be tested. The CDR3 loop spans 16 amino acids. Germline V gene sequence: CDR1 MDHEN, CDR2 SYDVKM. CDR3 protein: CASSLTSTGANYGYTF.

The rearrangement uses TRBV5-1 and TRBJ1-1; there is no DNA to check the TCRdb D call of TRBD1. The CDR3 runs 15 residues. The germline V gene encodes CDR1 SGHRS and CDR2 YFSETQ. CDR3 sequence reads: CASSLVGHLNTEAFF.

V and J are TRBV4-2 and TRBJ1-1; with no DNA, the TCRdb D assignment of TRBD1 cannot be verified. Germline V gives CDR1 LGHNA, CDR2 YNFKEQ. The CDR3 length is 19 residues. The chain's CDR3 is CASSQEDHTDGRTFTEAFF.

The chain uses TRBV7-2 and TRBJ2-5. CDR3 length equals 14 residues. Germline values: CDR1 SGHTA, CDR2 FQGNSA. The CDR3 is CASSLGRGWETQYF. Combining the CDR3 with reference TRBV7-2 and TRBJ2-5 gives the whole variable domain GAGVSQSPSNKVTEKGKDVELRCDPISGHTALYWYRQSLGQGLEFLIYFQGNSAPDKSGLPSDRFSAERTGGSVSTLTIQRTQQEDSAVYLCASSLGRGWETQYFGPGTRLLVL.

The rearrangement joins TRBV5-4 to TRBJ2-5; TCRdb outputs TRBD1, but without DNA this stays unchecked. CDR1 is SGHNT, CDR2 YYREEE, per germline (reference sequence). The length of the CDR3 is 14 residues. The CDR3 reads CASSGQRTQETQYF.

This sequence joins TRBV6-2 or TRBV6-3 and TRBJ2-7; TCRdb picks TRBD1, but there is no DNA to check that call. Germline assignment: CDR1 MNHEY and CDR2 SVGEGT. This CDR3 has 11 amino acids. The CDR3 protein is CAMGTGNEQYF.

The chain joins TRBV7-2 to TRBJ2-1; TCRdb designates TRBD2, a call that cannot be tested without DNA. CDR1 is SGHTA, CDR2 FQGNSA, per germline. CDR3 length: 13 amino acids. The CDR3 spells CASSSGGGYEQFF.

The rearrangement uses TRBV5-4 and TRBJ2-3. Germline V lookup: CDR1 SGHNT, CDR2 YYREEE (reference sequence). The CDR3 loop spans 16 amino acids. The CDR3 spells CASSLGTGGGTDTQYF.